This is a list of T cell receptor beta chains from one sample in a study of CD8+ T cells in alopecia areata. Only in-frame clones appear in the TCRdb table, and some are missing; sequencing was by immunoSEQ multiplex PCR. The data show fewer than 150,000 clones, roughly 50% seen once. Sequenced here: CD8+ T cells sorted from blood, sampled at week 4, from a patient treated with tofacitinib. All receptors come from a human donor with alopecia areata. Each CDR3 is given with its conserved first and last residue. D genes are given only for firm matches. Clone size is given for some rows only: seen once, a few or many times, or a class if the clone is expanded.

>-|TRBJ2-5|TRBV15|few
TGTGCCACCAGCAGAGATCTTTACAGTCAGGGAGAGACCCAGTACTTC
CATSRDLYSQGETQYF
>TRBD1|TRBJ2-7|TRBV7-6|-
TGTGCCAGCAGCCCACAGGGGGGAACATTCTCCTACGAGCAGTACTTC
CASSPQGGTFSYEQYF
>TRBD1|TRBJ2-1|TRBV30|few
TGTGCCTGGGCCGGGACAGGGGTTGATGAGCAGTTCTTC
CAWAGTGVDEQFF
>-|TRBJ1-2|TRBV5-4|-
TGTGCCAGCAGCTTGGTAACGGGCAGCCCCACCGGCTACACCTTC
CASSLVTGSPTGYTF
>TRBD2|TRBJ2-5|TRBV15|-
TGTGCCACCAGAGGCGGGGGGTTCGGGGAGACCCAGTACTTC
CATRGGGFGETQYF
>-|TRBJ2-1|TRBV13|few
TGTGCCAGCAGCACCCGCTGGACTATGGACTACCACAATGAGCAGTTCTTC
CASSTRWTMDYHNEQFF
>-|TRBJ2-7|TRBV29-1|-
TGCAGCGTTGGGGGAGACTACGAGCAGTACTTC
CSVGGDYEQYF
>-|TRBJ2-2|TRBV4-2|medium-sized
TGTGCCAGCAGCCTATCCGGGACACAGACCGGGGAGCTGTTTTTT
CASSLSGTQTGELFF
>TRBD1|TRBJ2-4|TRBV27|-
TGTGCCAGCAGTTCACAAAGCGGGACAGGGCCCGCCGGAAACATTCAGTACTTC
CASSSQSGTGPAGNIQYF
>-|TRBJ2-7|TRBV30|once
TGTGCCTGGAGCCCTCCGGCCTACGAGCAGTACTTC
CAWSPPAYEQYF
>-|TRBJ2-7|TRBV29-1|-
TGCAGCGTTGAAGAGGACAGTTCCTACGAGCAGTACTTC
CSVEEDSSYEQYF
>TRBD1|TRBJ2-7|TRBV9|-
TGTGCCAGCAGCGTAGAGGACAGGGGACCGTTCGAGCAGTACTTC
CASSVEDRGPFEQYF
>-|TRBJ1-6|TRBV27|few
TGTGCCAGCAGTCCCTGGGAGAGTCTTCATAATTCACCCCTCCACTTT
CASSPWESLHNSPLHF
>TRBD1|TRBJ1-2|TRBV4-3|-
TGCGCCAGCAGCCAAGATCCAGACAGGGGGTTGGGCTACACCTTC
CASSQDPDRGLGYTF
>-|TRBJ2-7|TRBV29-1|-
TGCAGCGTTGAACGGGCAGGGGATGGGTACGAGCAGTACTTC
CSVERAGDGYEQYF
>-|TRBJ1-4|TRBV29-1|few
TGCAGCGTTGAATGGCGGCCTAATGAAAAACTGTTTTTT
CSVEWRPNEKLFF
>TRBD1|TRBJ1-2|TRBV29-1|-
TGCAGCGTGGAAGGACAGGGGAACGGCTACACCTTC
CSVEGQGNGYTF
>-|TRBJ2-7|TRBV28|once
TGTGCCAGCAGTTTGGGGGAGAGTGGCTACGAGCAGTACTTC
CASSLGESGYEQYF
>-|TRBJ2-7|TRBV7-9|-
TGTGCCAGCAGCCCTCGGGGCAGAACCTACGAGCAGTACTTC
CASSPRGRTYEQYF
>TRBD2|TRBJ2-3|TRBV6-5|-
TGTGCCAGCACGCCGATGACTAGCGGAGATACGCAGTATTTT
CASTPMTSGDTQYF
>-|TRBJ2-7|TRBV29-1|few
TGCAGCGCCCGGACACCAACCTACGAGCAGTACTTC
CSARTPTYEQYF
>-|TRBJ1-2|TRBV11-2|-
TGTGCCAGCAGCTTAGAACCCGCCAGGGGAGGCGGCTACACCTTC
CASSLEPARGGGYTF
>-|TRBJ1-1|TRBV9|-
TGTGCCAGCAGCGTAGCAGGTTACACTGAAGCTTTCTTT
CASSVAGYTEAFF
>-|TRBJ2-3|TRBV29-1|-
TGCAGCGTTGAACTAGTGGGAACCACAGATACGCAGTATTTT
CSVELVGTTDTQYF
>TRBD1|TRBJ1-5|TRBV30|-
TGTGCCTGGACCGGGACAGGGGGGAACGAGCCCCAGCATTTT
CAWTGTGGNEPQHF
>-|TRBJ1-1|TRBV29-1|-
TGCAGCGTCCAACCCAGGGAAGCTTTCTTT
CSVQPREAFF
>-|TRBJ1-1|TRBV4-1|-
TGCGCCAGCAGCCAAGCTTCAGGGAGCACTGAAGCTTTCTTT
CASSQASGSTEAFF
>TRBD1|TRBJ2-7|TRBV29-1|-
TGCAGCGCCGGGACAGGGATACACTACGAGCAGTACTTC
CSAGTGIHYEQYF
>-|TRBJ2-1|TRBV27|-
TGTGCCAGCAGTTTATGGGGAGCCCGTAATGAGCAGTTCTTC
CASSLWGARNEQFF
>TRBD1|TRBJ2-7|TRBV7-8|-
TGTGCCAGCGGTGCCGGGACAGCCTCCTACGAGCAGTACTTC
CASGAGTASYEQYF
>-|TRBJ1-1|TRBV11-2|-
TGTGCCAGCAGCTTAGGGGGGGGCCTCGCCACTGAAGCTTTCTTT
CASSLGGGLATEAFF
>-|TRBJ1-1|TRBV27|-
TGTGCCAGCAGTTTTCGTCCGGGCGAGGGCACTGAAGCTTTCTTT
CASSFRPGEGTEAFF
>-|TRBJ2-4|TRBV29-1|few
TGCAGCGTCTTGTGGGATTTGAGGGGAAACATTCAGTACTTC
CSVLWDLRGNIQYF
>-|TRBJ1-2|TRBV11-1|-
TGTGCCAGCACCTCCTATGGCTACACCTTC
CASTSYGYTF
>-|TRBJ1-2|TRBV5-1|-
TGCGCCAGCAGCCTGAGAGGGGATCTCTATGGCTACACCTTC
CASSLRGDLYGYTF
>-|TRBJ2-3|TRBV29-1|few
TGCAGCGTTGGGGGTTACTTGCTTGGGGATACGCAGTATTTT
CSVGGYLLGDTQYF
>-|TRBJ1-5|TRBV18|-
TGTGCCAGCTCACCGTGGAGGGAAGGGGGTCAGCCCCAGCATTTT
CASSPWREGGQPQHF
>-|TRBJ1-5|TRBV28|once
TGTGCCAGCAGTGGAACAGGGAGCTCGAGTAGGCCCCAGCATTTT
CASSGTGSSSRPQHF
>-|TRBJ2-7|TRBV7-9|-
TGTGCCAGCAGCTTAGATTCCGGCGAGCAGTACTTC
CASSLDSGEQYF
>TRBD1|TRBJ1-3|TRBV25-1|-
TGTGCCAGCAGTGGATTGACAGGGTCTGGAAACACCATATATTTT
CASSGLTGSGNTIYF
>-|TRBJ1-2|TRBV29-1|once
TGCAGCGGGGGATATGGCTACACCTTC
CSGGYGYTF
>-|TRBJ1-2|TRBV29-1|-
TGCAGCGTTGAAGGGCCAGGGAACTATGGCTACACCTTC
CSVEGPGNYGYTF
>-|TRBJ2-1|TRBV7-9|-
TGTGCCGGAGGGGGACCGGGGAATGAGCAGTTCTTC
CAGGGPGNEQFF
>-|TRBJ1-2|TRBV29-1|-
TGCAGCGTCCTCAGTGACTATGGCTACACCTTC
CSVLSDYGYTF
>-|TRBJ2-5|TRBV25-1|-
TGTGCCAGCACGGGGGCGGGGTTAGAGACCCAGTACTTC
CASTGAGLETQYF
>-|TRBJ2-3|TRBV29-1|-
TGCAGCGGGAGGAGTCGGCTCGCAGATACGCAGTATTTT
CSGRSRLADTQYF
>-|TRBJ1-2|TRBV6-5|few
TGTGCCAGCGGCCCAGAAAACTATGGCTACACCTTC
CASGPENYGYTF
>TRBD1|TRBJ2-7|TRBV7-9|-
TGTGCCAGCAGCCCCAGCCCGGGACAGTCCTACGAGCAGTACTTC
CASSPSPGQSYEQYF
>-|TRBJ2-3|TRBV7-3|-
TGTGCCAGCAGCACATCTTCTAGCACAGATACGCAGTATTTT
CASSTSSSTDTQYF
>-|TRBJ1-4|TRBV2|-
TGTGCCAGCTGGCTTCGGCAGCGAGAGCTGTTTTTT
CASWLRQRELFF
>TRBD1|TRBJ1-1|TRBV7-8|-
TGTGCCAGCAGCTTAGGGGCGACAGGGGGCACTGAAGCTTTCTTT
CASSLGATGGTEAFF
>-|TRBJ2-1|TRBV11-1|few
TGTGCCAGCAGCTTAGCGCAGGCGGATGAGCAGTTCTTC
CASSLAQADEQFF